This note documents a single TCR beta chain sequence. Its antigen is as yet unknown. The data originate from a study of post-analysis software for immune sequencing data. Study-level background: Included among the disease courses, which were recorded for the cohort, were relapsing-remitting, secondary progressive and progressive-relapsing multiple sclerosis. Findings and limits, study-wide: Higher frequency in patients than in controls was seen for about 5 TRBV segments, with TRBV5-6, TRBV5-1 and TRBV20-1 among them. There was significantly lower normalized Chao1 diversity in multiple sclerosis patients than in controls.

Carried by the TCR beta cDNA libraries were unique molecular identifiers. Via MiXCR, TCRdb re-called the PCR reads, giving one row per CDR3 protein. Here the sample spans about 820,000 distinct CDR3 sequences, approximately 50% being singletons. CDR3 length equals 15 residues. The germline CDR1 and CDR2 sequences are DFQATT and SNEGSKA (reference sequence). Trimming stripped 4 bases from V and 2 bases from J, with 18 bases between. Input material: blood. This sequence originates from a girl aged 10-17 years with multiple sclerosis. This sequence joins TRBV20-1 and TRBJ2-7; D perhaps matches TRBD2 (6 bases). Written as DNA, the CDR3 is TGCAGTGCTACCCCGAGGGCCGGGAGTCCCTACGAGCAGTACTTC. Protein sequence: CSATPRAGSPYEQYF.